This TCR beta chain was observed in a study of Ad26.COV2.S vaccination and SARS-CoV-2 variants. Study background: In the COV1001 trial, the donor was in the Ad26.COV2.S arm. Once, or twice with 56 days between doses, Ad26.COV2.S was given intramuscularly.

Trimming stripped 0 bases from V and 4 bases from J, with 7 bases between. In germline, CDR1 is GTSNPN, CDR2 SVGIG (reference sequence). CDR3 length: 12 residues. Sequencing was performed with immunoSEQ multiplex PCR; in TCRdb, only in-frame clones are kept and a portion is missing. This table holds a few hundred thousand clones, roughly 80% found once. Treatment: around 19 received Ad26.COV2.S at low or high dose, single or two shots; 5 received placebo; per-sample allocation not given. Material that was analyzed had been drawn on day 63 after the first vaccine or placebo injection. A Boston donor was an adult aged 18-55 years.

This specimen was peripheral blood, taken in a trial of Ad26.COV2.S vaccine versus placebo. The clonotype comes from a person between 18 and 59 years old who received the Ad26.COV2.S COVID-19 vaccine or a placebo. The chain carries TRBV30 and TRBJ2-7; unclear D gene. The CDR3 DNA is TGTGCCTGGAGTGTGAGTGAGTACGAGCAGTACTTC. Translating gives CAWSVSEYEQYF.